Reported below is one T cell receptor (beta chain). This entry is derived from a study of blood T cell repertoires in COVID-19. Study information: T cells, B-cell-depleted T cells, or PBMCs supplied cDNA or gDNA.

As processed by the authors: Estimation of nucleated cell counts was performed using reference gene primer amplification. Libraries were prepared by immunoSEQ multiplex PCR; TCRdb keeps only in-frame clonotypes and omits some of them. V and J calls and clone size come straight from that table; D and trimming were deduced from the DNA. Among roughly 360,000 clones listed, 70% to 85% were seen once. Sequencing input: peripheral blood. The clonotype comes from a human donor with acute or convalescent COVID-19. The donor label of this sample is uncertain.

For the CDR3, the DNA is TGCGCCAGCAGCTTGGCCGGACAAGAAGAAAAACTGTTTTTT. Its protein product is CASSLAGQEEKLFF. This rearrangement joins TRBV5-1 to TRBJ1-4; the D gene is possibly TRBD1 (5 bases). The germline CDR1 and CDR2 sequences are SGHRS and YFSETQ. The length of the CDR3 is 14 residues. Trimming cost V 0 bases and J 8 bases, with 11 bases left between them. Based on the CDR3 plus reference TRBV5-1 and TRBJ1-4, the full variable domain is KAGVTQTPRYLIKTRGQQVTLSCSPISGHRSVSWYQQTPGQGLQFLFEYFSETQRNKGNFPGRFSGRQFSNSRSEMNVSTLELGDSALYLCASSLAGQEEKLFFGSGTQLSVL.